This T cell receptor (beta chain) was captured in a study of T cell changes during pregnancy in multiple sclerosis. This table comes from immunoSEQ multiplex PCR, and its TCRdb copy is limited to in-frame clones, with some not included. This sample yields some 74,000 clones, of which roughly 92% are seen a single time; 3.5% to 4.5% belongs to the top ten. V lost 6 bases and J lost 0, with 12 bases in between. The germline V gene encodes CDR1 MNHEY and CDR2 SVGAGI. The CDR3 contains 14 residues. The source is a female donor in good health, enrolled as a control in a pregnancy study. J is TRBJ2-7 and V is TRBV6-5, with D possibly TRBD2 on 6 matching bases. The specimen was peripheral blood, collected after pregnancy. CDR3 region: CASRPGLSSYEQYF. CDR3 DNA: TGTGCCAGCAGGCCGGGACTGAGCTCCTACGAGCAGTACTTC.